This T cell receptor (beta chain) was observed in a study of blood T cell repertoires in COVID-19. Study overall: Samples came from the United States, Italy and Spain, spanning acute and convalescent COVID-19.

This clone occurred once. Looked up from germline, CDR1 is SEHNR and CDR2 is FQNEAQ (reference sequence). This CDR3 has 16 residues. The junction had 8 bases not matched to a gene; V was cut back by 0 bases and J by 8 bases. TCRdb's table, derived via immunoSEQ multiplex PCR, lists solely in-frame clones and lacks some. The sample includes about 290,000 clones, roughly 89% of them seen just once. The sequence derives from a middle-aged woman who had recovered from COVID-19. What was sequenced was PBMCs or T cells enriched from blood (not recorded which). The chain carries TRBV7-9 and TRBJ1-4; 8 nucleotides align to TRBD1. CDR3 coding DNA: TGTGCCAGCAGCTTAGCGGACCGGGACAGGCTCGAAAAACTGTTTTTT. This codes for CASSLADRDRLEKLFF.